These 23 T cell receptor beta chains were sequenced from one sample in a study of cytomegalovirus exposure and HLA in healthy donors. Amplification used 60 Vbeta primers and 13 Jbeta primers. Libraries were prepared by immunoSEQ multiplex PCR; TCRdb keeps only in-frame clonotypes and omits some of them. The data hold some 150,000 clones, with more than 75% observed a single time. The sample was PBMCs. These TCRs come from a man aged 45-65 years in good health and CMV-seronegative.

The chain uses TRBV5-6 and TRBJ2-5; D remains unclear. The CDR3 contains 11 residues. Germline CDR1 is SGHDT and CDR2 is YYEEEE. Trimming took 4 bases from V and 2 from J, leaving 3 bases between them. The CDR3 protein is CASSVQETQYF. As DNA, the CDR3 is TGTGCCAGCAGCGTACAAGAGACCCAGTACTTC.

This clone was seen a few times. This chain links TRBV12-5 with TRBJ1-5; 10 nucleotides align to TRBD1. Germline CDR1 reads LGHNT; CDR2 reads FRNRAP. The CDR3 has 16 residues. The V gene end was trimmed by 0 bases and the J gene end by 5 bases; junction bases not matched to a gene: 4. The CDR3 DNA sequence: TGTGCTAGTGGTTTGGTACTGGGACAGGGGTATCAGCCCCAGCATTTT. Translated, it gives CASGLVLGQGYQPQHF. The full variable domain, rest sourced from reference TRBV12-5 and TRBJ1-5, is DARVTQTPRHKVTEMGQEVTMRCQPILGHNTVFWYRQTMMQGLELLAYFRNRAPLDDSGMPKDRFSAEMPDATLATLKIQPSEPRDSAVYFCASGLVLGQGYQPQHFGDGTRLSIL.

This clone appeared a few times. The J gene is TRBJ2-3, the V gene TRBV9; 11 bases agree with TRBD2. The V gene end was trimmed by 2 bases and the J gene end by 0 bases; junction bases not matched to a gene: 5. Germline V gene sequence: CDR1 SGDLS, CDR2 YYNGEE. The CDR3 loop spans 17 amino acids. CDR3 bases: TGTGCCAGCAGCGTGGAGGGACTAGCGGCTAGCACAGATACGCAGTATTTT. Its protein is CASSVEGLAASTDTQYF.

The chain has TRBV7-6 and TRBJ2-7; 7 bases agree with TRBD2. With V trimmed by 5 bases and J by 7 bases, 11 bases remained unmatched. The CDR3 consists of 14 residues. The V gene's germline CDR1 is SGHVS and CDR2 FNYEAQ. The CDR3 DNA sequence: TGTGCCAGCAGCCCACCGGGGGGAGGCGGGGAGCAGTACTTC. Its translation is CASSPPGGGGEQYF. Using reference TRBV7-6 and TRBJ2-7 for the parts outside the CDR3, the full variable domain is GAGVSQSPRYKVTKRGQDVALRCDPISGHVSLYWYRQALGQGPEFLTYFNYEAQQDKSGLPNDRFSAERPEGSISTLTIQRTEQRDSAMYRCASSPPGGGGEQYFGPGTRLTVT.

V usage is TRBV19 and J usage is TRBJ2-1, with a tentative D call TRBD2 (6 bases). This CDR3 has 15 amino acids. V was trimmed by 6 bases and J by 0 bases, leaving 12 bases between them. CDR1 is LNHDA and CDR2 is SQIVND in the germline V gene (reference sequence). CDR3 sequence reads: CASRIRGTSYNEQFF. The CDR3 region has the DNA TGTGCCAGTAGAATTCGGGGGACCTCCTACAATGAGCAGTTCTTC.

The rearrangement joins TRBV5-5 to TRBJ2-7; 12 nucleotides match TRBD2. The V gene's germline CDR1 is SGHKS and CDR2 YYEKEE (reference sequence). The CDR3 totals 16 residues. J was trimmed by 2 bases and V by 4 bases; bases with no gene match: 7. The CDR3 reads CASSRTWTSGAYEQYF. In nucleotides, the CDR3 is TGTGCCAGCAGCCGAACCTGGACTAGCGGGGCCTACGAGCAGTACTTC.

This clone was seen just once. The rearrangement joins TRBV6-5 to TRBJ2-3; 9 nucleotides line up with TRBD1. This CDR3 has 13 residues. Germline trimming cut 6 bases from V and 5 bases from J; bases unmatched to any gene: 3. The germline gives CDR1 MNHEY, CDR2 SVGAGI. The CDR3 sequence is CASRTGGGDTQYF. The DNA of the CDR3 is TGTGCCAGCAGGACAGGGGGTGGAGATACGCAGTATTTT.

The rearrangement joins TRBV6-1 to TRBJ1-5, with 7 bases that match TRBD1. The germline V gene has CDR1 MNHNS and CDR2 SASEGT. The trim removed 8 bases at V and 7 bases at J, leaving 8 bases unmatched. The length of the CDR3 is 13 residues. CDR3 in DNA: TGTGCCAGCCAAGAACAGGGGCGACAGCCCCAGCATTTT. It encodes CASQEQGRQPQHF.

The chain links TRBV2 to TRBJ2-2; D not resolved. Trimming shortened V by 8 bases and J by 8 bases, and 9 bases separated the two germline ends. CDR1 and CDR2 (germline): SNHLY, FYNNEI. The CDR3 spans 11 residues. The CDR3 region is CASSKEGELFF. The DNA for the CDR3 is TGTGCCAGCTCTAAGGAGGGGGAGCTGTTTTTT.

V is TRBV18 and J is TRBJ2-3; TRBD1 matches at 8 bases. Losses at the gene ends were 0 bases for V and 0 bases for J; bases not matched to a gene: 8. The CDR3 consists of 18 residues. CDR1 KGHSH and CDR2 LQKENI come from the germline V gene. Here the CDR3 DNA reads TGTGCCAGCTCACCACCGACAGGGGCCCTCCGAAGCACAGATACGCAGTATTTT. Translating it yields CASSPPTGALRSTDTQYF.

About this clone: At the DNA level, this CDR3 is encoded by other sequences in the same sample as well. CDR3 bases: TGCGCCAGCAGCTTGGGTTCGGGTGAGACCCAGTACTTC. It is translated as CASSLGSGETQYF. The chain is built from TRBV5-1 and TRBJ2-5; D uncertain. The germline V gene has CDR1 SGHRS and CDR2 YFSETQ. Deletions cut 0 bases from V and 5 bases from J, with 8 bases between. The CDR3 has 13 amino acids.

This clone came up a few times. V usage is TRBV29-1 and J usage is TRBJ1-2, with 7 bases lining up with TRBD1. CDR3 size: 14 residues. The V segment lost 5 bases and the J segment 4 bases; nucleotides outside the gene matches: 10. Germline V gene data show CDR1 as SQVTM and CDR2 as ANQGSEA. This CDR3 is CSVLARGTAYGYTF. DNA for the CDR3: TGCAGCGTTCTCGCCCGCGGGACAGCCTATGGCTACACCTTC.

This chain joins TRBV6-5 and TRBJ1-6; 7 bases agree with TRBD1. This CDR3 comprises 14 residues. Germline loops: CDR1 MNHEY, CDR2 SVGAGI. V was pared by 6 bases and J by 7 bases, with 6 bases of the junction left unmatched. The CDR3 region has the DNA TGTGCCAGCAGGACCGGGACAGAGAATTCACCCCTCCACTTT. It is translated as CASRTGTENSPLHF.

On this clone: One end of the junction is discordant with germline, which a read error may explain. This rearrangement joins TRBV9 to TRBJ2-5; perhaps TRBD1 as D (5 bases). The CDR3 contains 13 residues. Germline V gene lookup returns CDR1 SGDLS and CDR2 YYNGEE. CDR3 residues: CVSSVQGQETQYF. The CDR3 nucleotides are TGTGTCAGCAGCGTTCAGGGCCAAGAGACCCAGTACTTC.

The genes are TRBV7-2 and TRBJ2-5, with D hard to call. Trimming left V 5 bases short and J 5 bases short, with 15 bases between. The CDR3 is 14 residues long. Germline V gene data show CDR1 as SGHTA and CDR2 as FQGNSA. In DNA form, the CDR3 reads TGTGCCAGCAGCCCGGAGTTTGGCTTGGAGACCCAGTACTTC. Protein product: CASSPEFGLETQYF.

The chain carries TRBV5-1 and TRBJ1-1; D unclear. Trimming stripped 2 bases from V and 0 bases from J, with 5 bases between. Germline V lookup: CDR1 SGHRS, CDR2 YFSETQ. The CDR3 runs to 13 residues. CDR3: CASSLEMNTEAFF. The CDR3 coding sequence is TGCGCCAGCAGCTTAGAGATGAACACTGAAGCTTTCTTT.

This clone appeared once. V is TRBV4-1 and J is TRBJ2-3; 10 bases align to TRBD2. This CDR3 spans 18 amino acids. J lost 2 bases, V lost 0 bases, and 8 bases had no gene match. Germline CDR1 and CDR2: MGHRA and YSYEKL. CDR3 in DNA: TGCGCCAGCAGCCAAGACCAGCTTCTAGCGGGGGTCACAGATACGCAGTATTTT. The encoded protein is CASSQDQLLAGVTDTQYF.

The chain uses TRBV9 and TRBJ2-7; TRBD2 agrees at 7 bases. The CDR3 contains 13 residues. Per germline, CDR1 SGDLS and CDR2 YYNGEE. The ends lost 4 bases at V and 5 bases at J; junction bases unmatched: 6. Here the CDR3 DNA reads TGTGCCAGCAGCCCAGCGGGAATGGACGAGCAGTACTTC. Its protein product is CASSPAGMDEQYF.

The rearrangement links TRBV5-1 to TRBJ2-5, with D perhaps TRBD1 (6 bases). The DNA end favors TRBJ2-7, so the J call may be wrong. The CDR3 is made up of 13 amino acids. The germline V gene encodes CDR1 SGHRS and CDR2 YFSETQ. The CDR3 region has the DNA TGCGCCAGCAGCTTGGCCTTGGGGGCCGAGCAGTACTTC. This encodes CASSLALGAEQYF.

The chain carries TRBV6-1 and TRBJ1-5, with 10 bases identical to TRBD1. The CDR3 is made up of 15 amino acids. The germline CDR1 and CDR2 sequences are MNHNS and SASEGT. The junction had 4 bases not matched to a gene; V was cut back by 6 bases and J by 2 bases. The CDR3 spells CASRGDRGGNQPQHF. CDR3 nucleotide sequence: TGTGCCAGCAGAGGGGACAGGGGAGGCAATCAGCCCCAGCATTTT.

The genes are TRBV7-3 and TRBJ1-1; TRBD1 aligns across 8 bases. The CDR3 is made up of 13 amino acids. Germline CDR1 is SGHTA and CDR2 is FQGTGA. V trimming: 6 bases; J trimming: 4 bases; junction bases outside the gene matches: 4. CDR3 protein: CASSYTGGTEAFF. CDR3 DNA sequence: TGTGCCAGCAGTTATACAGGGGGCACTGAAGCTTTCTTT.

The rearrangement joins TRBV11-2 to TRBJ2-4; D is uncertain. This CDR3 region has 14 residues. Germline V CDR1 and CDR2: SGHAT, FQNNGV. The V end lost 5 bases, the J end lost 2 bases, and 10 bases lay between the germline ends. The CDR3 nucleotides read TGTGCCAGCAGCCCCTTGCGTACCAAAAACATTCAGTACTTC. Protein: CASSPLRTKNIQYF. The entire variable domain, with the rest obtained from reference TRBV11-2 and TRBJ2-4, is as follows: EAGVAQSPRYKIIEKRQSVAFWCNPISGHATLYWYQQILGQGPKLLIQFQNNGVVDDSQLPKDRFSAERLKGVDSTLKIQPAKLEDSAVYLCASSPLRTKNIQYFGAGTRLSVL.

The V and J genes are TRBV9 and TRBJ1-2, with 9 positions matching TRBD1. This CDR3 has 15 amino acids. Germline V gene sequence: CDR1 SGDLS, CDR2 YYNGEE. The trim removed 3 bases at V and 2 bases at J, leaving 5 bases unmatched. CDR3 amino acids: CASSGRDRENYGYTF. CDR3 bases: TGTGCCAGCAGCGGACGGGACAGGGAAAACTATGGCTACACCTTC.